This T cell receptor beta chain stems from a study of blood T cell repertoires in COVID-19. Study information: Samples came from the United States, Italy and Spain, spanning acute and convalescent COVID-19. Sample material is recorded as cDNA or gDNA derived from T cells, B-cell-depleted T cells, or PBMCs.

V was cut by 1 base and J by 4 bases, with 25 bases left in between. Germline V gives CDR1 SGHTA, CDR2 FQGTGA. The CDR3 runs 19 residues. Original analysis: Amplification of reference gene primers provided the estimated nucleated cell counts. Repertoires were generated with immunoSEQ multiplex PCR, while TCRdb's copy carries only in-frame clones and drops some. That table is the source of V, J and clone size, and D and trimming were worked out from the DNA. This sample has 95,000 to 110,000 clones, with about 80% found just once. The receptor comes from a human donor in a cohort sampled during active COVID-19. The specimen sequenced was peripheral blood. This chain uses TRBV7-3 with TRBJ1-1, with a tentative D call TRBD1 (6 bases). This CDR3 reads CASSLNSAVLGAMGTEAFF. As DNA, the CDR3 is TGTGCCAGCAGCTTAAACTCCGCTGTTCTGGGGGCAATGGGCACTGAAGCTTTCTTT.